Shown below are 3 T cell receptor beta chains from a single sample sequenced in a study of blood T cell repertoires in COVID-19 (TCRdb year 2020). Library preparation employed the immunoSEQ multiplex PCR assay. The table comes from immuneACCESS by way of TCRdb, which keeps in-frame sequences with V and J called. Part of the clones is missing from these tables; in studies checked, under half for an unresolved V gene and the rest for unknown reasons. This sample is represented by approximately 210,000 clones; 70% to 90% of them were singletons. Together, the top ten hold around 1.4% of the sample. Sequenced input: peripheral blood. These receptor sequences come from a man younger than 35 with active or convalescent COVID-19.

The rearrangement uses TRBV27 and TRBJ1-4; 7 bases are shared with TRBD1. Germline loops: CDR1 MNHEY, CDR2 SMNVEV (reference sequence). This CDR3 has 14 amino acids. Trimming took 6 bases from V and 7 from J; bases not matched to a gene: 8. CDR3 in DNA: TGTGCCAGCAGCAGACAGGGCTCTGGTGAAAAACTGTTTTTT. The encoded protein is CASSRQGSGEKLFF.

V and J are TRBV5-6 and TRBJ1-2; D is unresolved. CDR1 and CDR2 (germline): SGHDT, YYEEEE. The V gene lost 0 bases and the J gene lost 6 bases, with 15 bases spanning the gap. The length of the CDR3 is 15 residues. CDR3 sequence: CASSLGPGPSHGYTF. CDR3 sequence (DNA): TGTGCCAGCAGCTTGGGCCCAGGCCCCTCACATGGCTACACCTTC.

The chain combines TRBV28 with TRBJ2-5; 9 nucleotides match TRBD2. Germline CDR1 is MDHEN and CDR2 is SYDVKM. The length of the CDR3 is 16 residues. The J segment lost 2 bases and the V segment lost 4 bases, leaving 8 bases of the junction unmatched. CDR3 protein: CASSSPTSGDQETQYF. The DNA of the CDR3 is TGTGCCAGCAGTTCGCCGACTAGCGGAGATCAAGAGACCCAGTACTTC.